One sample yielded the 5 T cell receptor beta chains listed below, sequenced in a study of T cells after yellow fever vaccination. TCRdb redid the calling of the 5' RACE reads with MiXCR, one entry per CDR3 protein. Here the sample spans about 170,000 distinct CDR3 sequences, more than 9.5% being singletons. The sequencing used CD8+ T cells sorted from PBMCs, collected 15 days after the yellow fever booster vaccination. The source of these receptors is a man younger than 35 who received the YFV17D yellow fever vaccine.

The chain joins TRBV6-2 or TRBV6-3 to TRBJ1-4; the D is unclear. CDR1 and CDR2 from the germline V gene are MNHEY and SVGEGT. Trimming cost V 2 bases and J 6 bases, with 16 bases left between them. This CDR3 spans 16 amino acids. CDR3 in DNA: TGTGCCAGCAGTTACGGAAGGACCCGTATGGATGAAAAACTGTTTTTT. Amino acids: CASSYGRTRMDEKLFF.

This clonotype was seen ten or more times. This chain joins TRBV16 and TRBJ1-1; 7 bases fit TRBD1. Trimming cost V 8 bases and J 3 bases; bases outside gene matches: 3. The CDR3 is 12 amino acids. Germline loops: CDR1 KGHSY, CDR2 FQNENV. This CDR3 reads CASSRGDTEAFF. CDR3 nucleotides: TGTGCCAGCTCCAGGGGGGACACTGAAGCTTTCTTT.

This clonotype was observed many times. V and J are TRBV7-6 and TRBJ2-2; 11 bases match TRBD1. Germline V gives CDR1 SGHVS, CDR2 FNYEAQ. Losses at the gene ends were 5 bases for V and 4 bases for J; bases not matched to a gene: 6. The CDR3 extends over 16 amino acids. The CDR3 DNA sequence: TGTGCCAGCAGCCGAGCCGGGACAGGGGGCACCGGGGAGCTGTTTTTT. This encodes CASSRAGTGGTGELFF.

V gene TRBV5-6 combines with J gene TRBJ2-2, with D possibly being TRBD1 or TRBD2 (6 bases each). This CDR3 spans 15 amino acids. Germline V gene lookup returns CDR1 SGHDT and CDR2 YYEEEE. The germline V and J ends were trimmed by 5 bases and 4 bases, with 15 bases remaining between them. CDR3 region: CASRQWGAGTGELFF. The CDR3 bases are TGTGCCAGCAGGCAGTGGGGGGCTGGCACCGGGGAGCTGTTTTTT.

There are a few counts of this clonotype. The chain is built from TRBV12-3 or TRBV12-4 and TRBJ2-3, with 11 bases aligning to TRBD1. CDR3 length: 16 residues. Unmatched junction bases numbered 5, after V lost 3 bases and J lost 3 bases. CDR3 coding DNA: TGTGCCAGCAGTTTGTCCGGACAGGGGGCAACAGATACGCAGTATTTT. Its protein product is CASSLSGQGATDTQYF.